The clone carrying this T cell receptor beta chain was recorded once. The antigen remains unidentified. The V end lost 7 bases, the J end lost 3 bases, and 7 bases lay between the germline ends. The CDR3 totals 13 residues. Profiled with immunoSEQ multiplex PCR; TCRdb holds only in-frame clones, not every one. Of around 120,000 clones in the sample, about 93% are singletons; the top ten hold around 0.022%. Thymus was obtained from resections taken during corrective heart surgery. Having corrective surgery for congenital heart defects, healthy Finnish infants were the ones who donated. The sample is drawn from a study of human thymus T cells. Study results and caveats: Apparent bias marked the V and J gene usage of thymic and blood repertoires. Reports from related research described highly overlapping thymic repertoires among unrelated individuals.

The sequenced sample consisted of thymus tissue. The chain is built from TRBV23-1 and TRBJ2-6; D not resolved. TRBV23-1 falls under the ORF class, with uncertain function. The receptor was derived from a boy under two years old with a congenital heart defect but otherwise immunologically healthy. CDR3 sequence: CASTSNGANVLTF. The CDR3 DNA is TGCGCCAGCACCTCAAATGGGGCCAACGTCCTGACTTTC.